A single sample is the source of the 21 T cell receptor beta chains below, sequenced in a study of T-cell reconstitution after alpha-beta-depleted transplantation in children listed by TCRdb under 2016. The library was obtained by PCR. Sequencing was carried out with an Illumina HiSeq 2500. TCR libraries were prepared with molecular barcoding, using unique molecular identifiers to normalize TCRbeta repertoire quantification. TCRdb's own reprocessing of the public reads used fastp at Q25 and MiXCR and kept productive beta chains. Rows matching on CDR3 protein sequence are summarized as one entry with the most common DNA and genes. The sample contains roughly 150,000 distinct CDR3 sequences, 11% of them found a single time. The ten largest make up over 10% of the sample. What this sample's treatment or condition label stands for: allogeneic hematopoietic cell transplantation with graft depleted of TCRalphabeta T cells and CD19 B cells.

The input for sequencing was PBMCs, taken before TCRalphabeta/CD19-depleted stem cell transplant. The receptors originated from a boy under 10 years old with acute myeloid leukemia, due to receive a stem cell transplant.

This clonotype was seen at least ten times. For the CDR3, the DNA is TGTGCCAGCAGTGATGGGCTAGCGGGGTACCAAGAGACCCAGTACTTC. It codes for CASSDGLAGYQETQYF. This rearrangement joins TRBV2 to TRBJ2-5; 9 nucleotides align to TRBD2. Germline V gene lookup returns CDR1 SNHLY and CDR2 FYNNEI. The CDR3 extends over 16 amino acids. V was pared by 3 bases and J by 0 bases, with 5 bases of the junction left unmatched.

This clonotype was seen ten or more times. The gene calls are TRBV28 and TRBJ1-4, with D perhaps matching TRBD1 (5 bases). Looked up from germline, CDR1 is MDHEN and CDR2 is SYDVKM. V lost 10 bases to trimming and J lost 8 bases, with 17 bases between them. This CDR3 has 13 amino acids. CDR3 sequence: CATSERWGEKLFF. The CDR3 region has the DNA TGTGCCACCTCGGAAAGGTGGGGCGAAAAACTGTTTTTT.

This clonotype was counted ten times or more. The V gene is TRBV20-1, the J gene TRBJ1-1; a weak D match, TRBD1 (5 bases). The V and J ends lost 6 bases and 4 bases respectively, with 12 bases between them. This CDR3 has 12 residues. Per the germline V gene, CDR1 is DFQATT and CDR2 is SNEGSKA (reference sequence). CDR3 residues: CSAKPGTTEAFF. In nucleotides, the CDR3 is TGCAGTGCGAAACCAGGGACCACTGAAGCTTTCTTT.

The genes are TRBV7-8 and TRBJ1-5; D not resolved. The CDR3 is made up of 13 amino acids. Trimming pared 5 bases from V and 5 bases from J, leaving 10 bases between. Germline CDR1 reads SGHVS; CDR2 reads FQNEAQ. CDR3 nucleotides: TGTGCCAGCAGCCCCACCCACGATCAGCCCCAGCATTTT. Residues: CASSPTHDQPQHF.

This clonotype was found many times. This chain links TRBV7-8 with TRBJ2-1; D is ambiguous. Germline values: CDR1 SGHVS, CDR2 FQNEAQ. The V end lost 5 bases, the J end lost 0 bases, and 14 bases lay between the germline ends. The CDR3 spans 16 residues. The CDR3 region has the DNA TGTGCCAGCAGCGCCGCCTTTGGGATCTCCTACAATGAGCAGTTCTTC. This sequence encodes CASSAAFGISYNEQFF.

This clonotype was counted at least ten times. The rearrangement uses TRBV27 and TRBJ1-1; 7 bases are a match to TRBD1. This CDR3 has 16 residues. Germline V lookup: CDR1 MNHEY, CDR2 SMNVEV (reference sequence). V lost 5 bases, J lost 3 bases, and 12 bases stayed unmatched. The CDR3 loop is CASSPIIQGPYTEAFF. The CDR3 DNA reads TGTGCCAGCAGTCCAATAATACAGGGGCCCTACACTGAAGCTTTCTTT.

This clonotype was seen many times. A read error may account for a junction end that differs from germline. V usage is TRBV12-3 or TRBV12-4 and J usage is TRBJ2-3; weak D call: TRBD2 (6 bases). The CDR3 covers 11 residues. Here the CDR3 DNA reads TGTGCCAGTTTAGGGACTCAGGGCTTTTGGTTT. This gives the protein CASLGTQGFWF.

The table lists this clonotype with many counts. The rearrangement uses TRBV7-9 and TRBJ1-6; D possibly corresponds to TRBD1 (6 bases). V was trimmed by 4 bases and J by 8 bases, leaving 15 bases between them. Looked up from germline, CDR1 is SEHNR and CDR2 is FQNEAQ (reference sequence). The CDR3 covers 15 residues. The CDR3 region is CASSSGQTAHSPLHF. CDR3 DNA: TGTGCCAGCAGCTCAGGACAGACAGCCCATTCACCCCTCCACTTT.

The J gene is TRBJ1-1, the V gene TRBV30, with TRBD1 identical over 8 bases. Trimming at V came to 2 bases and at J to 5 bases, leaving 7 bases not matched to a gene. CDR1 is GTSNPN, CDR2 SVGIG, per germline (reference sequence). CDR3 length: 14 amino acids. CDR3 protein: CAWSRDRGGTEAFF. The CDR3 DNA reads as TGTGCCTGGAGTCGAGACAGGGGTGGGACTGAAGCTTTCTTT. Full variable domain (rest looked up from reference TRBV30 and TRBJ1-1): SQTIHQWPATLVQPVGSPLSLECTVEGTSNPNLYWYRQAAGRGLQLLFYSVGIGQISSEVPQNLSASRPQDRQFILSSKKLLLSDSGFYLCAWSRDRGGTEAFFGQGTRLTVV.

This clonotype was recorded many times. This chain uses TRBV5-1 with TRBJ1-3; D remains unclear. V lost 3 bases to trimming and J lost 0 bases, with 13 bases between them. The CDR3 runs 16 residues. Germline V gene data show CDR1 as SGHRS and CDR2 as YFSETQ. CDR3 DNA: TGCGCCAGCAGCTCCTCAGAGAACGGCTCTGGAAACACCATATATTTT. Translating gives CASSSSENGSGNTIYF.

This clonotype was detected ten times or more. V is TRBV12-3 or TRBV12-4 and J is TRBJ2-4, with D possibly matching TRBD1 (5 bases). Trimming took 7 bases from V and 2 from J, leaving 9 bases between them. The CDR3 loop spans 13 amino acids. The CDR3 here is CASTGHPKNIQYF. The CDR3 DNA reads TGTGCCAGCACCGGACACCCCAAAAACATTCAGTACTTC.

The V call is TRBV2, the J call TRBJ2-7; no firm D call. The CDR3 runs to 14 residues. V lost 1 base and J 4 bases, leaving 11 bases between the germline ends. The germline CDR1 and CDR2 sequences are SNHLY and FYNNEI. The CDR3 loop is CASSEGYVGYEQYF. CDR3 in DNA: TGTGCCAGCAGTGAAGGCTATGTCGGGTACGAGCAGTACTTC. Using reference TRBV2 and TRBJ2-7 for the parts outside the CDR3, the full variable domain is EPEVTQTPSHQVTQMGQEVILRCVPISNHLYFYWYRQILGQKVEFLVSFYNNEISEKSEIFDDQFSVERPDGSNFTLKIRSTKLEDSAMYFCASSEGYVGYEQYFGPGTRLTVT.

This clonotype came up many times. V is TRBV12-3 or TRBV12-4 and J is TRBJ1-6; 10 positions match TRBD1. V was pared by 6 bases and J by 9 bases, with 11 bases of the junction left unmatched. The CDR3 covers 16 residues. The CDR3 DNA reads as TGTGCCAGCAGGGGACAGGGGACCACTTGGGGTTCACCCCTCCACTTT. This codes for CASRGQGTTWGSPLHF.

This clonotype has at least ten counts. The chain has TRBV27 and TRBJ2-5; D is possibly TRBD1 (6 bases). This CDR3 comprises 14 residues. Germline V gene data show CDR1 as MNHEY and CDR2 as SMNVEV (reference sequence). Trimming cost V 5 bases and J 6 bases, with 16 bases left between them. The CDR3 sequence: CASSPRGVWKTQYF. The CDR3 DNA is TGTGCCAGCAGTCCCAGGGGTGTTTGGAAGACCCAGTACTTC.

This clonotype was found many times. This chain links TRBV20-1 with TRBJ2-1, with a weak D call TRBD2 (6 bases). Germline CDR1 and CDR2: DFQATT and SNEGSKA (reference sequence). There are 12 residues in the CDR3. The germline V and J ends were trimmed by 3 bases and 9 bases, with 12 bases remaining between them. The CDR3 coding sequence is TGCAGTGCTAGTTTGCGGGATATTGAGCAGTTCTTC. Encoded protein: CSASLRDIEQFF.

This sequence joins TRBV14 and TRBJ2-1, with a tentative D call TRBD2 (6 bases). Germline lookup yields CDR1 SGHDN and CDR2 FVKESK. The germline V and J ends were trimmed by 8 bases and 7 bases, with 18 bases remaining between them. This CDR3 has 14 residues. CDR3 residues: CASGLLDGRNEQFF. DNA of the CDR3: TGTGCCAGCGGCCTCTTGGATGGGAGGAATGAGCAGTTCTTC. Variable domain in full (rest from reference TRBV14 and TRBJ2-1): EAGVTQFPSHSVIEKGQTVTLRCDPISGHDNLYWYRRVMGKEIKFLLHFVKESKQDESGMPNNRFLAERTGGTYSTLKVQPAELEDSGVYFCASGLLDGRNEQFFGPGTRLTVL.

This clonotype was seen ten or more times. V is TRBV12-3 or TRBV12-4 and J is TRBJ1-1; D is possibly TRBD1 (5 bases). V gave up 4 bases and J gave up 5 bases, with 17 bases separating them. This CDR3 is built from 15 residues. The CDR3 nucleotides read TGTGCCAGCAGTTCCTACAGGTCCCGCGGGACTGAAGCTTTCTTT. Its protein product is CASSSYRSRGTEAFF.

Ten or more counts support this clonotype. The chain is built from TRBV12-3 or TRBV12-4 and TRBJ2-1; D unclear. This CDR3 contains 13 residues. V lost 3 bases, J lost 6 bases, and 9 bases lay in between. The CDR3: CASSFSPANEQFF. CDR3 in DNA: TGTGCCAGCAGTTTTTCGCCAGCCAATGAGCAGTTCTTC.

A note on this clonotype: This may arise from a read error, as a much more abundant clone is one base away. The CDR3 here is CSATPELQETQYF. The DNA for the CDR3 is TGCAGTGCTACTCCGGAACTCCAAGAGACCCAGTACTTC. The V call is TRBV20-1, the J call TRBJ2-5; no reliable D call. Germline CDR1 reads DFQATT; CDR2 reads SNEGSKA (reference sequence). CDR3 length equals 13 residues. V was pared by 4 bases and J by 1 base, with 10 bases between.

This clonotype is categorized as medium-sized. The gene calls are TRBV12-3 or TRBV12-4 and TRBJ2-3; D is possibly TRBD1 or TRBD2 (5 bases each). This CDR3 is 14 amino acids long. Deletions cut 3 bases from V and 5 bases from J, with 12 bases between. The CDR3 region is CASSFGGVGDTQYF. The CDR3 DNA follows: TGTGCCAGCAGTTTTGGGGGAGTCGGAGATACGCAGTATTTT.

The sample holds many counts of this clonotype. The chain links TRBV2 to TRBJ2-2, with 7 bases aligning to TRBD2. The CDR3 covers 14 residues. The trim removed 9 bases at V and 3 bases at J, leaving 7 bases unmatched. CDR1 is SNHLY and CDR2 is FYNNEI in the germline V gene. CDR3 sequence reads: CARSRDYYTGELFF. The CDR3 coding sequence is TGTGCCAGGAGCCGGGACTATTACACCGGGGAGCTGTTTTTT.